Each of the 4 T cell receptor beta chains below was sequenced from the same sample in a study of blood T cell repertoires in COVID-19. Generated by immunoSEQ multiplex PCR, the TCRdb table keeps only in-frame clones and is missing some. This table holds roughly 250,000 clones, about 87% found once. The sequenced material came from peripheral blood. The receptors were sampled from a woman in her thirties or forties with acute or convalescent COVID-19.

For this clone: Other DNA sequences within the sample encode an identical CDR3. The V call is TRBV12-3 or TRBV12-4, the J call TRBJ1-2; D gene uncertain. The CDR3 covers 12 residues. The V and J ends lost 3 bases and 4 bases respectively, with 6 bases between them. The CDR3 loop is CASSFSSYGYTF. CDR3 nucleotides: TGTGCCAGCAGTTTTAGTTCCTATGGCTACACCTTC.

The chain has TRBV28 and TRBJ1-2, with D possibly being TRBD1 (6 bases). Trimming pared 8 bases from V and 4 bases from J, leaving 14 bases between. CDR1 MDHEN and CDR2 SYDVKM come from the germline V gene. The CDR3 has 13 residues. The CDR3 loop is CASSLGQSYGYTF. DNA of the CDR3: TGTGCCAGCTCGCTAGGACAGTCCTATGGCTACACCTTC.

The V gene is TRBV12-3 or TRBV12-4, the J gene TRBJ2-3; D gene ambiguous. V was cut by 5 bases and J by 4 bases, with 7 bases left in between. The CDR3 loop spans 12 amino acids. CDR3 DNA sequence: TGTGCCAGCAGTCCAACTTCAGATACGCAGTATTTT. Protein sequence: CASSPTSDTQYF.

The rearrangement uses TRBV19 and TRBJ2-6; 10 bases are a match to TRBD1. Germline V gives CDR1 LNHDA, CDR2 SQIVND (reference sequence). V lost 6 bases and J lost 4; bases outside the gene matches: 6. The CDR3 has 16 residues. The CDR3 spells CASRTGGARGANVLTF. The CDR3 DNA sequence: TGTGCCAGTAGGACAGGGGGCGCGCGGGGGGCCAACGTCCTGACTTTC. The variable domain in full, with the rest retrieved from reference TRBV19 and TRBJ2-6, is DGGITQSPKYLFRKEGQNVTLSCEQNLNHDAMYWYRQDPGQGLRLIYYSQIVNDFQKGDIAEGYSVSREKKESFPLTVTSAQKNPTAFYLCASRTGGARGANVLTFGAGSRLTVL.